A single sample is the source of the 16 T cell receptor beta chains below, sequenced in a study of T cell clonality in common variable immunodeficiency. Produced via immunoSEQ multiplex PCR; TCRdb's table is partial and in-frame only. The data show about 59,000 clones, with none appearing a single time. The specimen sequenced was peripheral blood mononuclear cells. The receptor set was obtained from a person between 18 and 75 years old in good health.

This clone came up a few times. The read ends 3 residues shy of where the CDR3 ends; the end is completed using the germline J gene. The genes are TRBV2 and TRBJ1-1; 7 nucleotides align to TRBD1. V gave up 7 bases and J gave up 0 bases; unmatched junction bases: 2. This CDR3 spans 13 amino acids. From germline, CDR1 is SNHLY and CDR2 FYNNEI. CDR3 sequence: CASTTGVNTEAFF. The part of the CDR3 DNA that was read is TGTGCCAGCACTACAGGGGTGAACACTGAA.

This clone appeared a few times. The read terminates 3 residues before the CDR3 end, so the remaining end is supplied by the germline J gene. The chain combines TRBV19 with TRBJ1-2; TRBD1 is a possible D gene (6 bases). The CDR3 is 17 residues long. The germline CDR1 and CDR2 sequences are LNHDA and SQIVND (reference sequence). The DNA read from the CDR3 is TGTGCCAGTAGCAAGGGGGGCCTAGCGGGGGACACCTACGAC. This encodes CASSKGGLAGDTYD. The full CDR3 sequence reads CASSKGGLAGDTYDYTF.

Regarding this clone: The read ends 3 residues shy of where the CDR3 ends; the end is completed using the germline J gene. The chain carries TRBV7-9 and TRBJ1-2, with TRBD1 as a possible D gene (5 bases). The CDR3 is 15 residues long. The germline gives CDR1 SEHNR, CDR2 FQNEAQ (reference sequence). The DNA read from the CDR3 is TGTGCCAGCAGCTCCCTGGGGGGGTTATTAAATGAC. This codes for CASSSLGGLLND. The full CDR3 is CASSSLGGLLNDYTF.

This clone was observed a handful of times. CDR3 DNA, as far as it was read: TGCAGTGTCCCACAGGGTCAAGATACC. It codes for CSVPQGQDT. The whole CDR3 reads CSVPQGQDTYTF. The V call is TRBV20-1, the J call TRBJ1-2; tentatively, D is TRBD1 (6 bases). The read is 3 residues too short to cover the CDR3 end, so that end is filled in from the germline J gene. The germline V gene has CDR1 DFQATT and CDR2 SNEGSKA (reference sequence). The CDR3 consists of 12 residues.

This clone was seen repeatedly, ten times or more. Read coverage stops 3 residues before the CDR3 terminus; the germline J gene supplies the remainder. The rearrangement uses TRBV4-2 and TRBJ2-3, with 8 bases that match TRBD2. Germline V lookup: CDR1 LGHNA, CDR2 YNFKEQ. The CDR3 has 15 residues. The J segment lost 4 bases and the V segment lost 0 bases, leaving 3 bases of the junction unmatched. The chain's CDR3 is CASSQDRGGADTQYF. CDR3 DNA, as far as it was read: TGTGCCAGCAGCCAAGATCGGGGGGGGGCAGATACG.

This clone was seen ten or more times. CDR3 region: CASSIRGEAWGRDGYTF. CDR3 bases read: TGTGCCAGTAGCATAAGGGGAGAGGCGTGGGGGCGGGATGGC. This rearrangement joins TRBV19 to TRBJ1-2; a possible D gene is TRBD1 (6 bases). The read stops 3 residues short of the end of the CDR3; the missing end is completed from the germline J gene. Germline CDR1 is LNHDA and CDR2 is SQIVND (reference sequence). V shed 6 bases and J shed 6 bases, with 26 bases lying between them. CDR3 length equals 17 residues. Supplemented by reference TRBV19 and TRBJ1-2, the full variable domain reads DGGITQSPKYLFRKEGQNVTLSCEQNLNHDAMYWYRQDPGQGLRLIYYSQIVNDFQKGDIAEGYSVSREKKESFPLTVTSAQKNPTAFYLCASSIRGEAWGRDGYTFGSGTRLTVV.

In this sample, this clone turned up many times. The read ends 3 residues before the CDR3 terminus; that terminus is restored from the germline J gene. The J gene is TRBJ1-1, the V gene TRBV7-9; possibly TRBD1 for D (5 bases). The CDR3 extends over 14 amino acids. In germline, CDR1 is SEHNR, CDR2 FQNEAQ (reference sequence). The V gene lost 2 bases and the J gene lost 5 bases, with 12 bases spanning the gap. The CDR3 region is CASSLSRVGTEAFF. The covered CDR3 bases are TGTGCCAGCAGCTTAAGCAGGGTCGGGACTGAA.

This clone has at least ten counts. The read ends 3 residues early relative to the CDR3; the germline J gene fills the gap. The rearrangement uses TRBV4-1 and TRBJ1-4; 9 nucleotides match TRBD1. Germline assignment: CDR1 MGHRA and CDR2 YSYEKL. This CDR3 comprises 17 residues. Trimming cost V 0 bases and J 7 bases; bases outside gene matches: 9. The CDR3: CASSQDLRRGQGEKLFF. The CDR3 DNA, read in part, is TGCGCCAGCAGCCAAGATCTTAGGCGGGGACAGGGTGAAAAA.

This clone was seen many times. Coverage ceases 3 residues before the CDR3 finishes, and the germline J gene fills in the end. The chain has TRBV6-1 and TRBJ2-5; possibly TRBD1 for D (5 bases). V was pared by 5 bases and J by 5 bases, with 15 bases between. This CDR3 is 14 amino acids long. Germline CDR1 is MNHNS and CDR2 is SASEGT. This chain's CDR3 is CASSKGRAAETQYF. The sequenced CDR3 bases are TGTGCCAGCAGTAAAGGCAGGGCGGCGGAGACC.

This clone came up many times. The sequenced fragment ends 3 residues before the CDR3 boundary, so the rest is inferred from the germline J gene. The chain joins TRBV20-1 to TRBJ1-1; D ambiguous. Germline V gene lookup returns CDR1 DFQATT and CDR2 SNEGSKA (reference sequence). V was clipped by 3 bases and J by 0 bases, with 8 bases between them. CDR3 size: 13 residues. The CDR3 DNA, read in part, is TGCAGTGCTAGCGCAGTCATGAACACTGAA. This translates into CSASAVMNTE. The entire CDR3 sequence reads CSASAVMNTEAFF.

This clone was found many times. The read ends 3 residues before the CDR3 terminus; that terminus is restored from the germline J gene. The gene calls are TRBV11-2 and TRBJ1-5, with TRBD1 identical over 10 bases. The junction had 0 bases not matched to a gene; V was cut back by 3 bases and J by 4 bases. Germline lookup yields CDR1 SGHAT and CDR2 FQNNGV. The CDR3 sequence is 14 residues long. The covered CDR3 bases are TGTGCCAGCAGCTTGGGACAGGGGAATCAGCCC. As protein: CASSLGQGNQP. From start to end, the CDR3 is CASSLGQGNQPQHF.

There are many counts of this clone. The read terminates 3 residues ahead of where the CDR3 ends, so the germline J gene completes it. The chain employs TRBV6-2 or TRBV6-3 and TRBJ1-4, with D unclear. The V gene's germline CDR1 is MNHEY and CDR2 SVGEGT. Trimming cost V 5 bases and J 0 bases, with 16 bases left between them. The length of the CDR3 is 17 residues. The CDR3 sequence is CASSPARSRTTNEKLFF. CDR3 DNA (partial): TGTGCCAGCAGTCCCGCGAGATCCCGTACAACTAATGAAAAA.

This clone was detected many times. The missing CDR3 end, 3 residues past where the read stops, is filled in from the germline J gene. The J gene is TRBJ1-4, the V gene TRBV6-2 or TRBV6-3, with D tentatively TRBD1 (6 bases). CDR1 is MNHEY, CDR2 SVGEGT, per germline. The CDR3 sequence is 12 residues long. Incomplete CDR3 DNA: TGTGCCAGCAGCAATCAGGGGAGTGGA. It is translated as CASSNQGSG. The entire CDR3 protein reads CASSNQGSGLFF.

This clone has a count of ten or more. The sequence runs out 3 residues before the end of the CDR3; the remainder is reconstructed from the germline J gene. V gene TRBV20-1 combines with J gene TRBJ1-5; a weak D match, TRBD1 (5 bases). Trimming took off 6 bases at V and 7 bases at J, with 13 bases between the two ends. The CDR3 spans 12 residues. Germline V gives CDR1 DFQATT, CDR2 SNEGSKA (reference sequence). CDR3 DNA (partial): TGCAGTGCCCCGGGCGGGGACCAGCCC. This encodes CSAPGGDQP. The entire CDR3 reads CSAPGGDQPQHF.

This clone was counted at least ten times. The read finishes 3 residues shy of the CDR3 end, and the germline J gene is used to complete it. V gene TRBV12-3 or TRBV12-4 combines with J gene TRBJ2-7, with D maybe TRBD1 (6 bases). Trimming removed 6 bases at V and 3 bases at J, with 12 bases between. This CDR3 comprises 13 residues. The CDR3 sequence: CASSFGQIYEQYF. The part of the CDR3 DNA that was read is TGTGCCAGCAGCTTTGGACAGATCTACGAG.

At least ten counts were recorded for this clone. With the read ending 3 residues before the CDR3 end, the germline J gene is used to fill in that end. V is TRBV18 and J is TRBJ2-2; 11 bases fit TRBD2. The CDR3 is made up of 21 amino acids. V lost 0 bases, J lost 7 bases, and 19 bases stayed unmatched. Germline lookup yields CDR1 KGHSH and CDR2 LQKENI. The CDR3: CASSPPRSGLADTWRNGELFF. The sequenced part of the CDR3 DNA is TGTGCCAGCTCACCACCGAGGTCGGGACTAGCGGATACTTGGCGGAACGGGGAG.